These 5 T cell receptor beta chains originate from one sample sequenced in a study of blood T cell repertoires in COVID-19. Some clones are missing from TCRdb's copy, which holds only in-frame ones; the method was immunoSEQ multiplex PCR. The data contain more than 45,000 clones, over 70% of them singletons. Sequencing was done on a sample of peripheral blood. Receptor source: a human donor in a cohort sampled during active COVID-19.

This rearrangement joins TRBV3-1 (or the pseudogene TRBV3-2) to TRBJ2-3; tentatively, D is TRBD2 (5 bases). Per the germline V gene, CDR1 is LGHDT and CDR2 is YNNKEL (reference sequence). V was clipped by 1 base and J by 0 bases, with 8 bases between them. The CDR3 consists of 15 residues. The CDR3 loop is CASSQVSESTDTQYF. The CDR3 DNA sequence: TGTGCCAGCAGCCAAGTTAGCGAGAGCACAGATACGCAGTATTTT.

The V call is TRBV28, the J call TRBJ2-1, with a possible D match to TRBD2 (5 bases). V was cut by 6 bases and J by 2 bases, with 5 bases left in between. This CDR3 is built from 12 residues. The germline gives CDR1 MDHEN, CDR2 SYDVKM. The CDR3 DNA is TGTGCCAGCAGGGAGGCCTACAATGAGCAGTTCTTC. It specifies CASREAYNEQFF.

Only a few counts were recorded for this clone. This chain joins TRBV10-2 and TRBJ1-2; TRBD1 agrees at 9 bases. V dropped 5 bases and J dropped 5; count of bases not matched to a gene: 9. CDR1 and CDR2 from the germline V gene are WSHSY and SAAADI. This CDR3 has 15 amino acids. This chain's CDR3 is CASSSGQGSLYGYTF. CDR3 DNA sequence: TGCGCCAGCAGTTCGGGACAGGGTTCCCTTTATGGCTACACCTTC.

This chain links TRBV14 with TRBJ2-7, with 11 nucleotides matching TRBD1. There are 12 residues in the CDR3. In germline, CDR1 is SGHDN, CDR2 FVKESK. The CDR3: CNGGQGGYEQYF. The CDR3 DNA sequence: TGTAACGGGGGACAGGGGGGCTACGAGCAGTACTTC.

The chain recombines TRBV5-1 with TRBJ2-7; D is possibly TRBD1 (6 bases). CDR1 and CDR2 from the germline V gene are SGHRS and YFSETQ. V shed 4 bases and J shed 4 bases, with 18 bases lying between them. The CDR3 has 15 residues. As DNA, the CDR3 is TGCGCCAGCAGCCCAAGCGCAGGGGCCCCTTACGAGCAGTACTTC. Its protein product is CASSPSAGAPYEQYF.